This entry is about one T cell receptor (beta chain). Unmatched junction bases numbered 14, after V lost 7 bases and J lost 8 bases. Germline loops: CDR1 LNHDA, CDR2 SQIVND (reference sequence). This CDR3 contains 15 residues. The entry originates in a study of shared clonotypes between healthy human individuals. Measured with immunoSEQ multiplex PCR; TCRdb has only the in-frame clones, and not every one. The sample lists fewer than 700,000 clones, 90% to 95% occurring once. Naivety among CD8 cells was defined by CD45RO negativity and positive CCR7 selection, thereby excluding terminally differentiated effector memory CD45RA+ cells.

The sample taken for sequencing was naive CD8+ T cells sorted from blood. The rearrangement joins TRBV19 to TRBJ2-1; 7 bases map to TRBD2. This TCR was recovered from a woman in her twenties or thirties in good health. CDR3 region: CASTDGLGGWDEQFF. The CDR3 nucleotides are TGTGCCAGTACCGATGGACTAGGAGGATGGGATGAGCAGTTCTTC.